The sequence of this T cell receptor (beta chain) was determined in a study of blood T cell repertoires in COVID-19. Looking at the study overall: The United States, Italy and Spain supplied acute and convalescent COVID-19 samples.

Unmatched junction bases numbered 7, after V lost 3 bases and J lost 10 bases. The length of the CDR3 is 14 residues. Looked up from germline, CDR1 is KGHSH and CDR2 is LQKENI. Original processing methods: By means of reference gene primer amplification, nucleated cell counts were estimated. Clones were read by immunoSEQ multiplex PCR, and TCRdb kept only the in-frame ones, dropping some. V, J and clone size were drawn from that table, and D and trimming were deduced from the DNA. Of roughly 150,000 clones listed, 84% were seen once; the top ten hold approximately 8.4%. Ages ranged from about 18 to 89 years, with residence in 20 to 30 US areas.

The sequence came from a woman aged 45-65 years who had recovered from COVID-19. The material sequenced was PBMCs or T cells enriched from blood (not recorded which). V gene TRBV18 combines with J gene TRBJ1-1; 11 bases align to TRBD1. DNA of the CDR3: TGTGCCAGCTCACCGAATGGACAGGGGGCGCGAGCTTTCTTT. It translates to CASSPNGQGARAFF.